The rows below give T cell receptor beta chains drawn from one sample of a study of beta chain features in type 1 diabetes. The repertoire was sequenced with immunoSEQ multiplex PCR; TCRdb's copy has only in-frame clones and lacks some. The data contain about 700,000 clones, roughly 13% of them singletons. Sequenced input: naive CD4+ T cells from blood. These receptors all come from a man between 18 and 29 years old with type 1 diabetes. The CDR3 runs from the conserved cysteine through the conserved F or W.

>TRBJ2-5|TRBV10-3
CAISTLGLAGGRQETQYF
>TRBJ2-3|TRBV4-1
CASKASGATDTQYF
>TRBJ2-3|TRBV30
CAWSASTDTQYF
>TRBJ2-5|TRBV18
CASSPQQGAGQETQYF
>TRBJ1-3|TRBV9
CASRPGTEDGNTIYF
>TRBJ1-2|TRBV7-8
CASSFRDRGLPNYGYTF
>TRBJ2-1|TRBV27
CASSSDGSKYNEQFF
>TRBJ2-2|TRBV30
CAWTGVRITGELFF
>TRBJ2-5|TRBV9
CASSGRDRGLGETQYF
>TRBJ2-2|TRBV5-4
CASSPAGINTGELFF
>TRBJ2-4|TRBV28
CASRAGQGKNIQYF
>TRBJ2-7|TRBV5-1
CASSLEAGDGYEQYF
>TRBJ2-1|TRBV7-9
CASSLPAGERGAGEQFF
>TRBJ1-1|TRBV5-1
CASSLVVWGEAFF
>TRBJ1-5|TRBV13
CASSSDRGPQHF
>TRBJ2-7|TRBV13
CASSPPFDSGAPF